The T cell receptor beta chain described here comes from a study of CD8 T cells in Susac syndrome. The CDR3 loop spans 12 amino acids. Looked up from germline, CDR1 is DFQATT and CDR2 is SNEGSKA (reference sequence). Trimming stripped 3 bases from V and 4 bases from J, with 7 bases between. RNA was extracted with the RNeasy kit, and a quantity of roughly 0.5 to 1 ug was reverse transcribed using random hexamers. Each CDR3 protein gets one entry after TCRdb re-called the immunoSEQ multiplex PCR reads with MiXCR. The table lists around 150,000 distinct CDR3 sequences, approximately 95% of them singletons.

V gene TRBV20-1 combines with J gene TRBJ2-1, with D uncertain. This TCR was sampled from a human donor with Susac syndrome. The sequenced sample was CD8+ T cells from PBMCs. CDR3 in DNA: TGCAGTGCTAGCTGGGGTTACAATGAGCAGTTCTTC. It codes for CSASWGYNEQFF.